One sample yielded the 3 T cell receptor beta chains listed below, sequenced in a study of blood T cell repertoires in COVID-19. TCRdb's copy holds only in-frame clones and misses some; the assay was immunoSEQ multiplex PCR. The profile shows over 110,000 clones, over 80% of them singletons. The sequencing sample was made of PBMCs or T cells enriched from blood (not recorded which). These receptors were collected from a man in his 60s who had recovered from COVID-19.

The CDR3: CASSAPGQLNTEAFF. The CDR3 DNA follows: TGTGCCAGCAGTGCCCCGGGACAGCTGAACACTGAAGCTTTCTTT. V usage is TRBV2 and J usage is TRBJ1-1, with 7 nucleotides matching TRBD1. J was trimmed by 0 bases and V by 4 bases; bases with no gene match: 5. The CDR3 contains 15 residues. In germline, CDR1 is SNHLY, CDR2 FYNNEI.

V and J are TRBV10-3 and TRBJ2-1, with TRBD2 identical over 9 bases. The CDR3 has 16 amino acids. In germline, CDR1 is ENHRY, CDR2 SYGVKD. Germline trimming cut 0 bases from V and 10 bases from J; bases unmatched to any gene: 10. The CDR3 DNA follows: TGTGCCATCAGTGAGTCGGCCTATGGCGGGGGGGGCGAGCAGTTCTTC. Translation gives CAISESAYGGGGEQFF.

This chain links TRBV15 with TRBJ2-7; 8 bases line up with TRBD1. Germline assignment: CDR1 LNHNV and CDR2 YYDKDF (reference sequence). Trimming removed 4 bases from V and 1 base from J; junction bases left unmatched: 9. The CDR3 totals 16 residues. CDR3 region: CATSIQGQAHSYEQYF. The CDR3 bases are TGTGCCACCAGCATCCAGGGACAGGCACATTCCTACGAGCAGTACTTC.